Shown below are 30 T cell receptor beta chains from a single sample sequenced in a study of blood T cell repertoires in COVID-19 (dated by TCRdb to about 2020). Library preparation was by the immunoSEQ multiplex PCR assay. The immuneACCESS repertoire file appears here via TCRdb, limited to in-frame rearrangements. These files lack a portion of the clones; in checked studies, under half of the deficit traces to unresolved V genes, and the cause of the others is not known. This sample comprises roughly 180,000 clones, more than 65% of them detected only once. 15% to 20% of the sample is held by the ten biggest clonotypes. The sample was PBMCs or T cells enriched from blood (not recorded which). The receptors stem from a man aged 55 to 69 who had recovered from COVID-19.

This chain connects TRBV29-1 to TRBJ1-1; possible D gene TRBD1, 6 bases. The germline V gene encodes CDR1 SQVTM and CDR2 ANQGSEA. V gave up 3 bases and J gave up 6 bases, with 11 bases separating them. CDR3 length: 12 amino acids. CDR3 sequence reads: CSVDLQGPEAFF. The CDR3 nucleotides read TGCAGCGTTGATCTCCAGGGGCCTGAAGCTTTCTTT.

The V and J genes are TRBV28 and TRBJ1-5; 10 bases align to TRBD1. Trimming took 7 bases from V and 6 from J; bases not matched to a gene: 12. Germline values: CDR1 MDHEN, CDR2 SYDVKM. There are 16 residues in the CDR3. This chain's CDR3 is CASTPGGTGAFQPQHF. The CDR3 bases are TGTGCCAGCACACCGGGAGGGACAGGGGCTTTTCAGCCCCAGCATTTT.

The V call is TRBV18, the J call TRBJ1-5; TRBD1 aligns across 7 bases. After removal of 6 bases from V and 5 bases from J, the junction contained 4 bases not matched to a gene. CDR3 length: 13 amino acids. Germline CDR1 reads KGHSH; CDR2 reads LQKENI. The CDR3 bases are TGTGCCAGCTCCCTTGGACAGGATCAGCCCCAGCATTTT. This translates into CASSLGQDQPQHF. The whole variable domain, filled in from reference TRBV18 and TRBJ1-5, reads NAGVMQNPRHLVRRRGQEARLRCSPMKGHSHVYWYRQLPEEGLKFMVYLQKENIIDESGMPKERFSAEFPKEGPSILRIQQVVRGDSAAYFCASSLGQDQPQHFGDGTRLSIL.

CDR3 loop: CASSPLVVAEGKNIQYF. CDR3 in DNA: TGTGCCAGCTCACCACTGGTGGTAGCGGAGGGGAAAAACATTCAGTACTTC. This rearrangement joins TRBV18 to TRBJ2-4; TRBD2 might be the D (6 bases). Trimming removed 1 base from V and 4 bases from J, with 17 bases in between. CDR1 is KGHSH, CDR2 LQKENI, per germline. This CDR3 region has 17 residues.

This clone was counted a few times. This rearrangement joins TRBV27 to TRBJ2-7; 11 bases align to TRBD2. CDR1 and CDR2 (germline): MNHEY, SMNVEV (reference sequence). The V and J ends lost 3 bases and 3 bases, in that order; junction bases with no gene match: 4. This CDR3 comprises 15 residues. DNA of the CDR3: TGTGCCAGCAGTTTCACCGGGACTAGCGGCTACGAGCAGTACTTC. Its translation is CASSFTGTSGYEQYF.

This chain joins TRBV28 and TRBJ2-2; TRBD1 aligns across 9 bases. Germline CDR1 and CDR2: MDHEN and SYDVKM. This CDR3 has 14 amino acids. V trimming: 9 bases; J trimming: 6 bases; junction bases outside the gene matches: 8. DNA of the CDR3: TGTGCCAGTATCCCGGGACAGGGCGCCGGGGAGCTGTTTTTT. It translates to CASIPGQGAGELFF.

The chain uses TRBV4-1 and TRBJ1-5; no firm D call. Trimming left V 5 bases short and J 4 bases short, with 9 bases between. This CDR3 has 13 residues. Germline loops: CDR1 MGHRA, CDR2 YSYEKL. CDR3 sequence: CASSGEGNQPQHF. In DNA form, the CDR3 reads TGCGCCAGCAGCGGCGAGGGAAATCAGCCCCAGCATTTT.

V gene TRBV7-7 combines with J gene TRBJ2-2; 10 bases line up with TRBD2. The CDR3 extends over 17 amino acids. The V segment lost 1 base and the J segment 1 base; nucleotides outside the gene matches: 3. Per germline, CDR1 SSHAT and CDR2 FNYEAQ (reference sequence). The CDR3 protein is CASSLDRLAGNTGELFF. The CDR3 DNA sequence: TGTGCCAGCAGCTTAGATAGACTAGCGGGGAACACCGGGGAGCTGTTTTTT.

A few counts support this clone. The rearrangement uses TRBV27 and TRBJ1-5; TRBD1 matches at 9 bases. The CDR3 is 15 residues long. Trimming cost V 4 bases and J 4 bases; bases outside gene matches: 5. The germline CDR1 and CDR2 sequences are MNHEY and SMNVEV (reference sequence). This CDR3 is CASSSDRGMNQPQHF. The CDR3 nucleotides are TGTGCCAGCAGTTCGGACAGGGGAATGAATCAGCCCCAGCATTTT.

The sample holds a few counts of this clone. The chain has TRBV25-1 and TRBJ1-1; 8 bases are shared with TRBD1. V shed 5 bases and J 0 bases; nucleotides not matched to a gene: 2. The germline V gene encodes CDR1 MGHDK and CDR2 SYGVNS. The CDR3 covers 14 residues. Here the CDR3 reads CASSRQGLNTEAFF. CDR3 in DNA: TGTGCCAGCAGTAGACAGGGGCTGAACACTGAAGCTTTCTTT.

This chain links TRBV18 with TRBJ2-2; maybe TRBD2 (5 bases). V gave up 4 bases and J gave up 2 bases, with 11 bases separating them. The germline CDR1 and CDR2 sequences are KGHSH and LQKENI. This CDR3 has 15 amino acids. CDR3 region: CASSRGSGNTGELFF. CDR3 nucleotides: TGTGCCAGCTCACGTGGGAGCGGAAACACCGGGGAGCTGTTTTTT.

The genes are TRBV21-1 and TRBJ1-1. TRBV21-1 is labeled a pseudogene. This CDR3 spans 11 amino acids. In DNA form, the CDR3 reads TGTGCCACCCAGCGAACGGCTGAAGCTTTCTTT. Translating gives CATQRTAEAFF.

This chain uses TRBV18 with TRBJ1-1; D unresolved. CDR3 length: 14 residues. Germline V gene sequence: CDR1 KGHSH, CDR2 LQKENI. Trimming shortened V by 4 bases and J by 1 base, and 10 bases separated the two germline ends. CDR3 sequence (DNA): TGTGCCAGCTCACGAGCAGGTTGGAACACTGAAGCTTTCTTT. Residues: CASSRAGWNTEAFF.

The CDR3 DNA is TGTGCCAGCAGTGAAGCGGGGGCAGGTCCAGAGGGCTACACCTTC. Protein: CASSEAGAGPEGYTF. This chain uses TRBV2 with TRBJ1-2; the D gene is possibly TRBD1 (6 bases). Trimming took off 0 bases at V and 8 bases at J, with 16 bases between the two ends. The CDR3 runs to 15 residues. Per germline, CDR1 SNHLY and CDR2 FYNNEI.

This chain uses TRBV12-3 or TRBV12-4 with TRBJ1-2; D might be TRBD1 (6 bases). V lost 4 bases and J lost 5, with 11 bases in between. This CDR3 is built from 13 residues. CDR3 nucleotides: TGTGCCAGCAGTTACGGACAGCATTATGGCTACACCTTC. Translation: CASSYGQHYGYTF.

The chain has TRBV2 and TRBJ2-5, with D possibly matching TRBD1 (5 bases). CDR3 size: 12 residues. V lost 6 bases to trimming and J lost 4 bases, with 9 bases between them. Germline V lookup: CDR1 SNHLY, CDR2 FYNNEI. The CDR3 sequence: CASRDIIETQYF. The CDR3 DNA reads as TGTGCCAGCAGGGACATAATAGAGACCCAGTACTTC.

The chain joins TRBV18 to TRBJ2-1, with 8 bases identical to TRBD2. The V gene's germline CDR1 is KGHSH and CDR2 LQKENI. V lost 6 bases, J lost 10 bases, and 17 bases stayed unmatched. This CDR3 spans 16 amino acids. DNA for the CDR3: TGTGCCAGCTCCCCGACTACCGGGGGGGCAGGTGCCGAGCAGTTCTTC. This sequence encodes CASSPTTGGAGAEQFF. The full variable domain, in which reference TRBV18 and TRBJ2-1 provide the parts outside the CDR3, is NAGVMQNPRHLVRRRGQEARLRCSPMKGHSHVYWYRQLPEEGLKFMVYLQKENIIDESGMPKERFSAEFPKEGPSILRIQQVVRGDSAAYFCASSPTTGGAGAEQFFGPGTRLTVL.

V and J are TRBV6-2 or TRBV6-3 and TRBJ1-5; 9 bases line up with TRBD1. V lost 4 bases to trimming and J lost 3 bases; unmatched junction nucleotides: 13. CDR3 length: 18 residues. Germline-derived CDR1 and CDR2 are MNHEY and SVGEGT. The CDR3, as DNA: TGTGCCAGCAGTTCCACCGCGACAGGGGGAACTTTCAATCAGCCCCAGCATTTT. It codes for CASSSTATGGTFNQPQHF.

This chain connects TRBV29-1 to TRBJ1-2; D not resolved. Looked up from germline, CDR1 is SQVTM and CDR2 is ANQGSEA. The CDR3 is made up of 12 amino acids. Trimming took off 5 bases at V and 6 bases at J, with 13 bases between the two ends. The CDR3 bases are TGCAGCGTTCGGTCGGGTTTGCATGGCTACACCTTC. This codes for CSVRSGLHGYTF.

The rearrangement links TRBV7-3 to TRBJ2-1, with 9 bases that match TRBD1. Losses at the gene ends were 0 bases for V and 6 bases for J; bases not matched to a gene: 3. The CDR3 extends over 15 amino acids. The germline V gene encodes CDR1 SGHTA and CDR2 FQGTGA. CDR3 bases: TGTGCCAGCAGCTTAACGGGGACAGGGCGCAATGAGCAGTTCTTC. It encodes CASSLTGTGRNEQFF.

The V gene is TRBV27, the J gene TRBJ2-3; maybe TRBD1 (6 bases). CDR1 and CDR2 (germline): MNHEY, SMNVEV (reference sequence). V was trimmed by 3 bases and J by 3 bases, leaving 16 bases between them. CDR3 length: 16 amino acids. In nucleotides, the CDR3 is TGTGCCAGCAGTTTTGGAGCTGGTACAGGGACAGATACGCAGTATTTT. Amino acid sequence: CASSFGAGTGTDTQYF.

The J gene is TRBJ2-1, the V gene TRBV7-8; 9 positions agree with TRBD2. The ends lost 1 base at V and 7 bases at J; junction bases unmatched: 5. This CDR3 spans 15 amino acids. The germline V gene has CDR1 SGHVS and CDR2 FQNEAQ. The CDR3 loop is CASSLGLAGSNEQFF. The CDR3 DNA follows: TGTGCCAGCAGCTTAGGCCTAGCGGGAAGTAATGAGCAGTTCTTC.

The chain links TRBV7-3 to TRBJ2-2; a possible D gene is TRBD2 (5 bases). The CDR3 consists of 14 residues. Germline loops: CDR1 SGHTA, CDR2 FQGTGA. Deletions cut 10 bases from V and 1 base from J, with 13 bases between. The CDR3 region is CATLPGGNTGELFF. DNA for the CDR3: TGTGCCACCTTACCTGGAGGGAACACCGGGGAGCTGTTTTTT.

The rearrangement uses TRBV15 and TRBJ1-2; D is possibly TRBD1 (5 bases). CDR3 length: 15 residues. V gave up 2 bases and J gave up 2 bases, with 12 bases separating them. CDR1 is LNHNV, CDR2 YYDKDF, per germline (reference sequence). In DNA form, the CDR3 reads TGTGCCACCAGCAGATCGGGGGGAGGGAACTATGGCTACACCTTC. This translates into CATSRSGGGNYGYTF.

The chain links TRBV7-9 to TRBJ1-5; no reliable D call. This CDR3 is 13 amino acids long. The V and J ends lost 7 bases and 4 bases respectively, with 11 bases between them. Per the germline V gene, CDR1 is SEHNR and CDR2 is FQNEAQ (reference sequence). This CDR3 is CASTPEANQPQHF. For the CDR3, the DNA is TGTGCCAGCACCCCGGAGGCGAATCAGCCCCAGCATTTT.

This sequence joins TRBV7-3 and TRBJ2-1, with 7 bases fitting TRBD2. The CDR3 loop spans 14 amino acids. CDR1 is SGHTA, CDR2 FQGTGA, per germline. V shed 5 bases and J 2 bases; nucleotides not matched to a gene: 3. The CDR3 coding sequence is TGTGCCAGCAGCGATGGACTAGCCTACAATGAGCAGTTCTTC. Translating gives CASSDGLAYNEQFF.

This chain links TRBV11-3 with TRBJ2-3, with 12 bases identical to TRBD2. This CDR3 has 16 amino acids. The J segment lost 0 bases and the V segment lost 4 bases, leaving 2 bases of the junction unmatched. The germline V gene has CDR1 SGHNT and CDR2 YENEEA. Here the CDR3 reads CASSSGTSGSTDTQYF. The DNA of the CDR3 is TGTGCCAGCAGCTCCGGGACTAGCGGGAGCACAGATACGCAGTATTTT.

Written as DNA, the CDR3 is TGTGCCAGCAGCGTAGGGGCCCCGAGGGGCAATCAGCCCCAGCATTTT. Translating gives CASSVGAPRGNQPQHF. The V call is TRBV9, the J call TRBJ1-5; D is unresolved. The CDR3 length is 16 residues. The V gene lost 0 bases and the J gene lost 2 bases, with 12 bases spanning the gap. The V gene's germline CDR1 is SGDLS and CDR2 YYNGEE.

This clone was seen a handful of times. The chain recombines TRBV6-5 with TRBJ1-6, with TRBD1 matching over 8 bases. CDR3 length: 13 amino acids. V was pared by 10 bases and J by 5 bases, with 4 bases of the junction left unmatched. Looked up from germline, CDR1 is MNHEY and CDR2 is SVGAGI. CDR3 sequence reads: CATADRDNSPLHF. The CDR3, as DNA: TGTGCCACAGCGGACAGGGATAATTCACCCCTCCACTTT.

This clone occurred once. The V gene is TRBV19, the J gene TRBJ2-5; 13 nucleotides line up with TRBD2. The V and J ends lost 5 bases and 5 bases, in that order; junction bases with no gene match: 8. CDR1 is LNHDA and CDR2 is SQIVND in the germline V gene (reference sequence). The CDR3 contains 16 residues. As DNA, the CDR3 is TGTGCCAGTAGTGGACTAGCGGGAGATGCGTCGGAGACCCAGTACTTC. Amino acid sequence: CASSGLAGDASETQYF. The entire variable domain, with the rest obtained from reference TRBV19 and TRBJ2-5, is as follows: DGGITQSPKYLFRKEGQNVTLSCEQNLNHDAMYWYRQDPGQGLRLIYYSQIVNDFQKGDIAEGYSVSREKKESFPLTVTSAQKNPTAFYLCASSGLAGDASETQYFGPGTRLLVL.